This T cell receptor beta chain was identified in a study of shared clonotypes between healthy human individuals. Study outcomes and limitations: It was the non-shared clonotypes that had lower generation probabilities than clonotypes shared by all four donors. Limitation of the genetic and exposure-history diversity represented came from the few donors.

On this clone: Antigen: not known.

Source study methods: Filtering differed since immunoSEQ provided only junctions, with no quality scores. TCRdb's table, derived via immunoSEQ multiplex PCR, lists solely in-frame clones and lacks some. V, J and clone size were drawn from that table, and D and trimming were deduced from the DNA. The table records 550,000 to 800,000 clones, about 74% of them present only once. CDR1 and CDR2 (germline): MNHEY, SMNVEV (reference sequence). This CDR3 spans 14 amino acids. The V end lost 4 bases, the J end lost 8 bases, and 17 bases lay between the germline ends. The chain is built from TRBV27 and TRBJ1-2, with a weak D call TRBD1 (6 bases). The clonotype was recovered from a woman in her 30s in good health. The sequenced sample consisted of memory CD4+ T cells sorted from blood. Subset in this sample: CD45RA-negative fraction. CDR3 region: CASSYWGPGVGYTF. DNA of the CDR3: TGTGCCAGCAGTTATTGGGGGCCAGGGGTCGGCTACACCTTC.